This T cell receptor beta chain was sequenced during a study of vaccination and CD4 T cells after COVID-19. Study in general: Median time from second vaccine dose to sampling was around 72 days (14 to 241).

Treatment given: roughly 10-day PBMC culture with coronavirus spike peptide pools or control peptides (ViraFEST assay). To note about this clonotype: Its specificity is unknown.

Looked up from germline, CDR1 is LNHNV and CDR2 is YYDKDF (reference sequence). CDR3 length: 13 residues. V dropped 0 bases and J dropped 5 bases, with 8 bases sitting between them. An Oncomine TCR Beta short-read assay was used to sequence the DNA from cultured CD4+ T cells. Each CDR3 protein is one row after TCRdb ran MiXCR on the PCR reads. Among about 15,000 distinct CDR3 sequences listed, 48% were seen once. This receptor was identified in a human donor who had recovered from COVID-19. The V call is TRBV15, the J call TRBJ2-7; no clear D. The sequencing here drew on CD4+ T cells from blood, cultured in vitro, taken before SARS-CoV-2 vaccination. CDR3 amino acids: CATSREGNNEQYF. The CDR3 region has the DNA TGTGCCACCAGCAGAGAGGGCAACAACGAGCAGTACTTC.